This TCR beta chain comes out of a study of T cells in Graves' hyperthyroidism and ophthalmopathy. The CDR3 is 16 residues long. V was shortened by 1 base and J by 3 bases, with 13 bases between the two germline ends. Looked up from germline, CDR1 is SGHDN and CDR2 is FVKESK. Authors of the study amplified TCR beta CDR3 regions from RNA transcripts. TCR CDR3 underwent first-round RT-PCR with the HTBI primer set. In TCRdb, the multiplex PCR reads were re-called with MiXCR into one record per CDR3 protein. The table lists about 410,000 distinct CDR3 sequences, roughly 14% of them singletons. Individuals with ophthalmopathy presented a Clinical Activity Score of at least 3, a NOSPECS grade of at least 4 and a duration under 3 months. The study based diagnoses on clinical symptoms, serum thyroxine and TRAb, thyroid ultrasound and orbital computed tomography.

The chain uses TRBV14 and TRBJ1-3; TRBD1 might be the D (6 bases). The clonotype originates from a man between 18 and 29 years old with Graves' ophthalmopathy. Sequenced material: blood. CDR3 residues: CASSQVSGGGGNTIYF. The CDR3 nucleotides read TGTGCCAGCAGCCAAGTGTCGGGGGGCGGTGGAAACACCATATATTTT.